This T cell receptor (beta chain) is drawn from a study of shared clonotypes between healthy human individuals. Study-wide points: Naive CD4 clonotypes overlapped across several donors at around 5%. Limitation of the genetic and exposure-history diversity represented came from the few donors. Naive subsets usually exceeded memory subsets in estimated richness.

Memory CD4+ cells were the fraction left after CD45RA+ naive selection. Using immunoSEQ multiplex PCR, the repertoire was profiled, and TCRdb retains in-frame clones only, with some absent. The repertoire includes approximately 2.3 million clones, 85% to 95% of them detected once, and roughly 0.36% sits in the top ten. On this clone itself: What it recognizes is unknown.

V was shortened by 0 bases and J by 8 bases, with 9 bases between the two germline ends. This CDR3 comprises 12 residues. CDR1 and CDR2 from the germline V gene are SGHNT and YYREEE (reference sequence). This chain uses TRBV5-4 with TRBJ2-7; perhaps TRBD2 as D (5 bases). The TCR was taken from a man in his late teens or twenties in good health. Some clones in this sample may be carry-over from other donors' samples. Sequencing was done on a sample of naive CD4+ T cells from PBMCs. As for subset: CD45RA+ positively selected. CDR3 protein: CASSLDTGKQYF. The CDR3 DNA reads as TGTGCCAGCAGCTTGGACACGGGGAAGCAGTACTTC.